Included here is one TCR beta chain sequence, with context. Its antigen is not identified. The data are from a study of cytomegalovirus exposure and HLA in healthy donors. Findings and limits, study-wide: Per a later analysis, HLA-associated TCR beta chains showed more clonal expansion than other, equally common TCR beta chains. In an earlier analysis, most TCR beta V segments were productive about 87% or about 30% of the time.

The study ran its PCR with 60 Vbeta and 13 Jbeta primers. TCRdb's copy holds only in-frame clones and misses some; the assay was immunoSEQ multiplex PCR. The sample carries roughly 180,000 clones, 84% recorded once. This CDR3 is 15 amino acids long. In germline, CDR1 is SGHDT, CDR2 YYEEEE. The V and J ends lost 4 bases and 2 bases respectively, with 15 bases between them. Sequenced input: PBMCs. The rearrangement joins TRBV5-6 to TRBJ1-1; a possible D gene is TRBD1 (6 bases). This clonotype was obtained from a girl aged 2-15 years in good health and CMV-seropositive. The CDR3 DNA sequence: TGTGCCAGCAGCCCCAAGGGCAGGGGAAACACTGAAGCTTTCTTT. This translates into CASSPKGRGNTEAFF.